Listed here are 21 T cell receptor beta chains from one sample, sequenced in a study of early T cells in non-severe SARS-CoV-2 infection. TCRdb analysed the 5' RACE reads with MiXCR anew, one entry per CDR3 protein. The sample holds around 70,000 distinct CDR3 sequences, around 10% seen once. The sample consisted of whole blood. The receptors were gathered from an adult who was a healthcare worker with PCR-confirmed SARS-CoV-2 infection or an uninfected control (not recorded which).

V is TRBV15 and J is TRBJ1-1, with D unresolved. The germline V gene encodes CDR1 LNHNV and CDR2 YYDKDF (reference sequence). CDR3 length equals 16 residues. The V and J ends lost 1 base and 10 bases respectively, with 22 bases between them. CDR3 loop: CATSRGGFTLQSAAFF. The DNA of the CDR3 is TGTGCCACCAGCAGAGGCGGGTTTACACTCCAATCGGCAGCTTTCTTT.

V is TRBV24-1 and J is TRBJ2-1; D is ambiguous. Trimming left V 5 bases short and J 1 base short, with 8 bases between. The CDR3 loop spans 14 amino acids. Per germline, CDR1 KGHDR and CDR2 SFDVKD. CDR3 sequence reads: CATSGIVSYNEQFF. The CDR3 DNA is TGTGCCACCAGTGGTATCGTTTCCTACAATGAGCAGTTCTTC.

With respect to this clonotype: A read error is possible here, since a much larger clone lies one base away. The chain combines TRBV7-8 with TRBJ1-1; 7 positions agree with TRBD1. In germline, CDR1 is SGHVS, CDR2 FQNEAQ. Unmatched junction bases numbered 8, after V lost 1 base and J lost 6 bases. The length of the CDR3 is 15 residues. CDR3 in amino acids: CASSLEGGVYSEAFF. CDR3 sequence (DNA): TGTGCCAGCAGCTTAGAAGGGGGCGTTTACTCTGAAGCTTTCTTT.

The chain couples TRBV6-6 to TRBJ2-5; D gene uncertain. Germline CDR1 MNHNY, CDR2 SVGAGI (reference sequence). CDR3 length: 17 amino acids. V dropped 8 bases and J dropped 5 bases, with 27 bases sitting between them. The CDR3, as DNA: TGTGCCAGCCAGCCCGAGGAAGTGGCAACCCTGGGGGAGACCCAGTACTTC. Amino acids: CASQPEEVATLGETQYF.

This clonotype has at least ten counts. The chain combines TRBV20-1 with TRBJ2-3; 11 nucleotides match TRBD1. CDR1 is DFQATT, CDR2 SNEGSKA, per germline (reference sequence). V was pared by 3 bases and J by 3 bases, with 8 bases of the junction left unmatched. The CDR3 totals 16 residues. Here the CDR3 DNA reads TGCAGTGCTAGGGGTTGGGACAGGGGGAGTACAGATACGCAGTATTTT. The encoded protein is CSARGWDRGSTDTQYF.

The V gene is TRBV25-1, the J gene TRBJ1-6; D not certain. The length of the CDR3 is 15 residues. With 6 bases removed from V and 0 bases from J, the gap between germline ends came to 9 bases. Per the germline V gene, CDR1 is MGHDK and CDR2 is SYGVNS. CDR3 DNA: TGTGCCAGCAGAGTAGGGAGCTCCTATAATTCACCCCTCCACTTT. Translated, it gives CASRVGSSYNSPLHF.

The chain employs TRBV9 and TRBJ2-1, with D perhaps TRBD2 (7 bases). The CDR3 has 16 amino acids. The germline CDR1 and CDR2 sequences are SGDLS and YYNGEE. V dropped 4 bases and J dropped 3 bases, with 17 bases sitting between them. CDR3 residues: CASSFGGLASYNEQFF. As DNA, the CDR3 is TGTGCCAGCAGCTTCGGGGGGCTAGCCAGCTACAATGAGCAGTTCTTC.

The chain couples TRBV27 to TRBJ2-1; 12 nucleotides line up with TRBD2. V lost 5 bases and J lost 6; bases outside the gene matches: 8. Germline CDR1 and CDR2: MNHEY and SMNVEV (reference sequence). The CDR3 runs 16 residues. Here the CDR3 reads CASSPTSGSHPNEQFF. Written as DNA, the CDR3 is TGTGCCAGCAGTCCGACTAGCGGGAGCCACCCCAATGAGCAGTTCTTC.

The CDR3 coding sequence is TGTGCCAGCAGCTTAGATCCGACAGGGTTCTACGAGCAGTACTTC. It is translated as CASSLDPTGFYEQYF. The chain carries TRBV11-2 and TRBJ2-7, with 7 bases matching TRBD1. The germline V gene encodes CDR1 SGHAT and CDR2 FQNNGV. This CDR3 is built from 15 residues. V shed 0 bases and J 3 bases; nucleotides not matched to a gene: 5.

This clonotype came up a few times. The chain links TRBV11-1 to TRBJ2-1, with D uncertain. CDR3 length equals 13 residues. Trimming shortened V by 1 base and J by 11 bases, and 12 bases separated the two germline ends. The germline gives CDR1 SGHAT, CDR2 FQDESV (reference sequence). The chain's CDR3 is CASSLGAELQQFF. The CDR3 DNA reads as TGTGCCAGCAGCTTAGGGGCGGAACTTCAGCAGTTCTTC.

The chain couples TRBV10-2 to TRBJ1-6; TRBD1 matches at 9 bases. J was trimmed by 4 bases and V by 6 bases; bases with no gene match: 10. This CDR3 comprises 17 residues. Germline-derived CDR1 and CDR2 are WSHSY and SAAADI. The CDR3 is CASSFPPTGGYNSPLHF. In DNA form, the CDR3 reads TGCGCCAGCAGCTTCCCACCGACAGGGGGTTATAATTCACCCCTCCACTTT.

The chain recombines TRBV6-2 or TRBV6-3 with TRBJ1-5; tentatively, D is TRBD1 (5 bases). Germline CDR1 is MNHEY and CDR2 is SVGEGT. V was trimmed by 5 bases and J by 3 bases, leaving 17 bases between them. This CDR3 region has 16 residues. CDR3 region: CASSPHGGGSNQPQHF. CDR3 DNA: TGTGCCAGCAGTCCCCATGGGGGAGGGTCCAATCAGCCCCAGCATTTT.

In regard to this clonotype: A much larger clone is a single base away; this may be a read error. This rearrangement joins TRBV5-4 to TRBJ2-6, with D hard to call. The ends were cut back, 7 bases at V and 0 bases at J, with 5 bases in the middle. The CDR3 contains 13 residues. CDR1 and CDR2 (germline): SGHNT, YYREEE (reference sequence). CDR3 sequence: CASGYSGANVLTF. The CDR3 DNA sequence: TGTGCCAGCGGATACTCTGGGGCCAACGTCCTGACTTTC.

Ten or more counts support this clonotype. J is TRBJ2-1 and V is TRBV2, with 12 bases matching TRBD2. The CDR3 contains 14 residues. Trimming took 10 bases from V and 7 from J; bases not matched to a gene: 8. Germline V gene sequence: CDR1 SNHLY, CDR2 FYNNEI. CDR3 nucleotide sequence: TGTGCCACCGACCCTAGCGGGAGGGGGAATGAGCAGTTCTTC. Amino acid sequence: CATDPSGRGNEQFF.

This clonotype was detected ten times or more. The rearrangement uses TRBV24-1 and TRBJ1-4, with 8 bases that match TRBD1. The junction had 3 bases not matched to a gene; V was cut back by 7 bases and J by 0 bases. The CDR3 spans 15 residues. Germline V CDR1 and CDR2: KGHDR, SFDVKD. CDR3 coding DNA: TGTGCCACCAGCGCAGGGGGCTCAACTAATGAAAAACTGTTTTTT. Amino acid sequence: CATSAGGSTNEKLFF.

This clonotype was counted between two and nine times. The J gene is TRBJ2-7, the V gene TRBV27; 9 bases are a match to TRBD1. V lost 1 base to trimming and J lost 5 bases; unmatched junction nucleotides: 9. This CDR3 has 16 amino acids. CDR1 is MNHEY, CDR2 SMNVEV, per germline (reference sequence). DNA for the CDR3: TGTGCCAGCAGTTTATTCTCCGGGACAGGGATCCACGAGCAGTACTTC. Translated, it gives CASSLFSGTGIHEQYF.

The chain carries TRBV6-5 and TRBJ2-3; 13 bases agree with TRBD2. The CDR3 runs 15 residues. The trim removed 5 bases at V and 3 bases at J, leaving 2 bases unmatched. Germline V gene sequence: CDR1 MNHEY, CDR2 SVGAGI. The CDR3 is CASSKGLAGTDTQYF. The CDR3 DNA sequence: TGTGCCAGCAGTAAGGGACTAGCGGGGACAGATACGCAGTATTTT.

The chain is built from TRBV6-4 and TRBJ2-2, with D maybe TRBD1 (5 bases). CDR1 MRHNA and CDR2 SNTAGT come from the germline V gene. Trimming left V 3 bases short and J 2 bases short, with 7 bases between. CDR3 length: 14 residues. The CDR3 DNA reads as TGTGCCAGCAGTGAACAGGAAAACACCGGGGAGCTGTTTTTT. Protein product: CASSEQENTGELFF.

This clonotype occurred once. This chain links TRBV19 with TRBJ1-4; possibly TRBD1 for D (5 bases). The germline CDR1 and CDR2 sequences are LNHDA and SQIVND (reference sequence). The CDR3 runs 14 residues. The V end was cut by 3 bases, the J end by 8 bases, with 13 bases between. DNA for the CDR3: TGTGCCAGTAGTATGACCTCCGCAGGGGAAAAACTGTTTTTT. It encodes CASSMTSAGEKLFF.

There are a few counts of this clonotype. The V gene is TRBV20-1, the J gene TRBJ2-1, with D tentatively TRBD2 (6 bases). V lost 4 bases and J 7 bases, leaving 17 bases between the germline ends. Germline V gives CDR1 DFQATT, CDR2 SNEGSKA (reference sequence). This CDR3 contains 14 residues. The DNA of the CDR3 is TGCAGTGCTAAACCGGCGGGACGGCTAAATGAGCAGTTCTTC. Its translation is CSAKPAGRLNEQFF.

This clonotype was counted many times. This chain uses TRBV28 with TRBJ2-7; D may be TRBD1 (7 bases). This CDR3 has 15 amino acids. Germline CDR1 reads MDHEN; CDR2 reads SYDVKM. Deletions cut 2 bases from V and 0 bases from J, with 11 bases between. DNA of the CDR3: TGTGCCAGCAGTTTAGCGGGACAGATCTCCTACGAGCAGTACTTC. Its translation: CASSLAGQISYEQYF.